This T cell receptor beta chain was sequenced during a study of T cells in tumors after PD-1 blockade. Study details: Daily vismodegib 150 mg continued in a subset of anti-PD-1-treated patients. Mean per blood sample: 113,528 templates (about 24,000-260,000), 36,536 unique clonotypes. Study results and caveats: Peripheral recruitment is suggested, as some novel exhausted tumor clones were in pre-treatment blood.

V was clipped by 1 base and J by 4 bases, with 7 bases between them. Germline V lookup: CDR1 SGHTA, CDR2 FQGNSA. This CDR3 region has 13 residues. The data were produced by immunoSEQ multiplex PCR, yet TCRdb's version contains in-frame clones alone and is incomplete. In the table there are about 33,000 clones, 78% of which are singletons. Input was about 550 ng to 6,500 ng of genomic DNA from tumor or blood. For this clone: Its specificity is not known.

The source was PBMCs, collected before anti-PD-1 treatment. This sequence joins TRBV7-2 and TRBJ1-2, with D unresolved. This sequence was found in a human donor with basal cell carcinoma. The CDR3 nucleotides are TGTGCCAGCAGCTTAGAGAGAAGCTATGGCTACACCTTC. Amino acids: CASSLERSYGYTF.